A selection of T cell receptor beta chains follows, all from one sample in a study of T cell changes during pregnancy in multiple sclerosis. The table came from immunoSEQ multiplex PCR; TCRdb's copy has only in-frame clones and leaves some out. The sample consists of tens of thousands of clones, roughly 91% of them appearing once. The source was peripheral blood, collected in the third trimester of pregnancy. These receptors were obtained from a female donor with multiple sclerosis, enrolled in a pregnancy study. Each CDR3 is given without its conserved first and last residue.

TRBJ2-5,TRBV5-6,ASSRISGAETQY
TRBJ1-3,TRBV5-6,ASSPAGPSGNTIY
TRBJ1-1,TRBV11-1,ASSSWRGGATEAF
TRBJ2-5,TRBV29-1,SVGRLAGGIQETQY
TRBJ1-1,TRBV7-2,ASTLVGGDTEAF
TRBJ1-3,TRBV5-1,ASSLGALGNTIY
TRBJ2-1,TRBV10-3,AISVDRYNEQF
TRBJ1-6,TRBV6-6,ASTAISSYNSPLH
TRBJ1-4,TRBV9,ASSPGVSEKLF
TRBJ2-7,TRBV6-1,ASGWTERGWVAQY
TRBJ2-5,TRBV5-3,ARSSTLEGWETQY
TRBJ1-2,TRBV28,ASSLLSPNYGYT
TRBJ1-1,TRBV5-1,ASSFHPETNTEAF
TRBJ1-5,TRBV28,ASSLGRNQPQH
TRBJ1-2,TRBV11-2,ASSLSGRAGYT
TRBJ2-5,TRBV5-1,ASSLVGAGETQY
TRBJ1-4,TRBV29-1,SVEIHGEREKLF
TRBJ1-2,TRBV21-1,ASTTTGTVNYGYT
TRBJ2-5,TRBV4-3,ASSSRATYQETQY
TRBJ2-1,TRBV19,ASSTPQGTKQF
TRBJ2-1,TRBV6-6,ASSSSPSSYNEQF
TRBJ1-6,TRBV25-1,ASSGWGQSNSPLH
TRBJ1-4,TRBV5-1,ASSTDSLNEKLF
TRBJ2-1,TRBV4-1,ASSQRTSGYNEQF
TRBJ2-1,TRBV21-1,AEDSYNEQF
TRBJ1-4,TRBV20-1,SAGRAGMMF
TRBJ2-5,TRBV6-1,ASSEGPPGGGAGETQY
TRBJ1-1,TRBV5-1,ASSLTLRGGNTEAF
TRBJ2-7,TRBV2,ASSESSSYEQY
TRBJ1-1,TRBV28,ASSFDKYTEAF
TRBJ1-2,TRBV5-1,ASSLFPGEGYT
TRBJ2-7,TRBV27,ASSSLFGRTGEEQY
TRBJ1-2,TRBV5-6,ASSFGQGRAYGYT
TRBJ1-2,TRBV5-1,ASSLGQGSYYGYT
TRBJ2-1,TRBV7-9,ASSFGAGLGNEQF
TRBJ1-5,TRBV2,ASRSGLSNQPQH
TRBJ2-1,TRBV9,ASSLRTGPEQF
TRBJ1-3,TRBV9,ASSSTVNGNTIY
TRBJ1-2,TRBV6-1,ASSGYGQGGNYGYT
TRBJ2-7,TRBV4-2,ASSQRTSYEQY
TRBJ2-3,TRBV6-1,ATDRGTDTQY
TRBJ2-1,TRBV18,ASSPTQGPYNEQF
TRBJ2-3,TRBV5-1,ASSHGLAGSTDTQY
TRBJ2-3,TRBV5-4,ASSPFGTGSTDTQY
TRBJ1-1,TRBV14,ASSPWRGGSEAF
TRBJ2-5,TRBV6-1,ASSEAFGQGVQETQY
TRBJ2-2,TRBV7-2,ASSARQGGTGELF
TRBJ2-1,TRBV13,ASSWGLAGSYNEQF
TRBJ2-5,TRBV5-4,ASSVSLAGNQETQY
TRBJ1-3,TRBV5-1,ASSLGDDRDGNTIY